These T cell receptor beta chains were read from a single sample in a study of blood T cell repertoires in COVID-19. Only in-frame clones appear in the TCRdb table, and some are missing; sequencing was by immunoSEQ multiplex PCR. The sample has some 240,000 clones, 80% to 90% seen once. Sample: peripheral blood. The origin of the receptors is a middle-aged woman who had recovered from COVID-19. CDR3s include the opening cysteine and the closing phenylalanine or tryptophan. The D gene is left open where the match is weak. Expanded clones get a size class; other rows say once, few or many, or leave the size out.

v_call	clone_size	j_call	d_call	cdr3_nt	cdr3_aa
TRBV5-1	few	TRBJ2-6	TRBD1	TGCGCCAGCAGACTGACAGGGGGCTCGATAACGGCTGGGGCCAACGTCCTGACTTTC	CASRLTGGSITAGANVLTF
TRBV5-1	NA	TRBJ1-1	TRBD1	TGCGCCAGCAGCCTTGCAGGGGGTTTGGAAGCTTTCTTT	CASSLAGGLEAFF
TRBV7-9	NA	TRBJ2-3	NA	TGTGCCAGCAGCTATCAGAACACAGATACGCAGTATTTT	CASSYQNTDTQYF
TRBV6-2/TRBV6-3	NA	TRBJ2-1	NA	TGTGCCAGCAGTTCCTACAACCAGGGAGTGGGGACATATGAGCAGTTCTTC	CASSSYNQGVGTYEQFF
TRBV10-3	NA	TRBJ1-2	NA	TGTGCCATCACCTACAGGGCCGACTATGGCTACACCTTC	CAITYRADYGYTF
TRBV7-3	NA	TRBJ2-1	NA	TGTGCCAGCAGCTTAACGGTTGAGAATGAGCAGTTCTTC	CASSLTVENEQFF
TRBV12-3/TRBV12-4	NA	TRBJ2-7	NA	TGTGCCAGCAGTCCCCTCCGGGACTCTAGGATGTCCTTC	CASSPLRDSRMSF
TRBV27	NA	TRBJ2-7	NA	TGTGCCAGCAGACTACAGGAAAGCTCCTACGAGCAGTACTTC	CASRLQESSYEQYF
TRBV10-2	NA	TRBJ1-5	NA	TGCGCCAGCAGCCTATACAGGGAAAGGTCGGCCCAGCATTTT	CASSLYRERSAQHF
TRBV30	few	TRBJ1-2	TRBD1	TGTGCCTGGTATCAGGGGGTAGGGTATGGCTACACCTTC	CAWYQGVGYGYTF
TRBV30	NA	TRBJ1-5	NA	TGTGCCTGGAGCCCCGTTAGTCCGGATCAGCCCCAGCATTTT	CAWSPVSPDQPQHF
TRBV9	NA	TRBJ1-2	NA	TGTGCCAGCAGCGTAGGCAGGGGCTATGGCTACACCTTC	CASSVGRGYGYTF
TRBV10-3	NA	TRBJ2-7	TRBD1	TGTGCCATCAGTGATGTAGGACAGGGTACGTACGAGCAGTACTTC	CAISDVGQGTYEQYF
TRBV5-1	once	TRBJ2-3	TRBD2	TGCGCCAGCAGCTTGGCCCCCGGGACTAGCGGGGGGGCGACGCAGTATTTT	CASSLAPGTSGGATQYF
TRBV18	NA	TRBJ1-2	NA	TGTGCCAGCTCACCAGGAACGGGGGGCGACTATGGCTACACCTTC	CASSPGTGGDYGYTF
TRBV2	NA	TRBJ1-5	NA	TGTGCCAGCAGCTTGGACAGAGGAGGCCAGCCCCAGCATTTT	CASSLDRGGQPQHF
TRBV5-1	NA	TRBJ2-6	NA	TGCGCCAGCAGCTTGGATCTCTCTGGGGCCAACGTCCTGACTTTC	CASSLDLSGANVLTF
TRBV30	NA	TRBJ1-1	TRBD1	TGTGCCCTTTCGGGACAGGGAGGGACTGAAGCTTTCTTT	CALSGQGGTEAFF
TRBV13	NA	TRBJ2-3	NA	TGTGCCAGCAGCCGTTCCCTTGTGGCGGGGGCCCAAATTAGAGATACGCAGTATTTT	CASSRSLVAGAQIRDTQYF
TRBV24-1	once	TRBJ2-3	TRBD1	TGTGCCACCAGTGATCCGGGACAGAAGGCAGATACGCAGTATTTT	CATSDPGQKADTQYF
TRBV4-3	few	TRBJ1-1	NA	TGCGCCAGCGCGGACAGATTGAACACTGAAGCTTTCTTT	CASADRLNTEAFF
TRBV18	NA	TRBJ1-1	NA	TGTGCCAGCTCACGACAGGAGAACACTGAAGCTTTCTTT	CASSRQENTEAFF
TRBV4-2	NA	TRBJ2-1	TRBD2	TGTGCCAGCAGCCCACCCCTAGGACTAGCGGGGGGGCCTCCCAATGAGCAGTTCTTC	CASSPPLGLAGGPPNEQFF
TRBV7-7	NA	TRBJ2-2	TRBD2	TGTGCTAGCAGCACCTCCCTTATAGCGGGGGGCAACACCGGGGAGCTGTTTTTT	CASSTSLIAGGNTGELFF
TRBV7-8	NA	TRBJ1-1	TRBD1	TGTGCCAGCAGCTGGGGACAGGGGGCACACAACACTGAAGCTTTCTTT	CASSWGQGAHNTEAFF
TRBV7-3	NA	TRBJ2-1	TRBD1	TGTGCCAGCAGCTTCGACAGGGGCGGATACAATGAGCAGTTCTTC	CASSFDRGGYNEQFF
TRBV6-2/TRBV6-3	once	TRBJ2-5	TRBD1	TGTGCCAGTAGTTGGACAGGGATTTTCCAAGAGACCCAGTACTTC	CASSWTGIFQETQYF
TRBV7-7	NA	TRBJ1-4	NA	TGTGCTAGCAGCTCGGGCCCTGGCGGGGGGAATGAAAAACTGTTTTTT	CASSSGPGGGNEKLFF
TRBV5-1	NA	TRBJ2-1	NA	TGCGCCAGCAGCGTCAGGGGTGGAATCTACAATGAGCAGTTCTTC	CASSVRGGIYNEQFF
TRBV11-3	NA	TRBJ1-6	NA	TGTGCCAGCAGCTTAGCTACAGGGTTTTCACCCCTCCACTTT	CASSLATGFSPLHF
TRBV7-9	NA	TRBJ1-1	NA	TGTGCCAGCAGCTTCGACGTCGAGCGGAACGCTTTCTTT	CASSFDVERNAFF
TRBV5-5	NA	TRBJ2-1	NA	TGTGCCAGCAGCTTCGACGGGAGCTCCTACAATGAGCAGTTCTTC	CASSFDGSSYNEQFF